This record looks at one T cell receptor beta chain sequence and its context. Primers: 60 Vbeta forward and 13 Jbeta reverse. Assay: immunoSEQ multiplex PCR; the TCRdb copy retains only in-frame clones and omits some. The sample comprises about 200,000 clones, around four fifths of which are singletons, and around 1.6% rests with the top ten. The source of the sample is a study of cytomegalovirus exposure and HLA in healthy donors. Trimming cost V 3 bases and J 10 bases; bases outside gene matches: 5. Germline assignment: CDR1 SEHNR and CDR2 FQNEAQ (reference sequence). The CDR3 is 12 residues long. The chain employs TRBV7-9 and TRBJ1-1, with 7 bases identical to TRBD1. Sequences were obtained from PBMCs. The source is a man aged 35 to 55 in good health and CMV-seropositive. CDR3 sequence: CASSLGDSGAFF. Here the CDR3 DNA reads TGTGCCAGCAGCTTGGGGGACAGCGGAGCTTTCTTT.